The 23 T cell receptor beta chains listed next were all sequenced from one sample in a study of beta chain features in type 1 diabetes. cDNA synthesis used the whole RNA isolate, giving expressed TCRB sequences. The method was immunoSEQ multiplex PCR; TCRdb's version includes in-frame clones alone and lacks a portion of them. The sample yields more than 130,000 clones, 6.9% seen once. The sample comprised central memory CD4+ T cells from blood. The receptors were gathered from a woman aged 25 to 45 in good health.

The V gene is TRBV2, the J gene TRBJ2-7; D unresolved. Trimming removed 6 bases at V and 9 bases at J, with 12 bases between. CDR1 is SNHLY and CDR2 is FYNNEI in the germline V gene. The CDR3 is made up of 11 amino acids. CDR3 sequence reads: CASSVDNPQYF. The CDR3 nucleotides are TGTGCCAGCAGCGTCGACAACCCGCAGTACTTC.

This clone was seen only a few times. At one end the junction does not follow the germline gene, possibly because of a read error. The chain employs TRBV7-7 and TRBJ2-5, with 9 bases fitting TRBD1. Germline V gene data show CDR1 as SSHAT and CDR2 as FNYEAQ (reference sequence). This CDR3 is 15 amino acids long. For the CDR3, the DNA is TGTGCTAGCAGCTTAACCCGGACAGGGGCTGAGACCCAGTACTTC. This translates into CASSLTRTGAETQYF.

The chain is built from TRBV7-2 and TRBJ2-3; 13 nucleotides line up with TRBD2. The J segment lost 4 bases and the V segment lost 5 bases, leaving 6 bases of the junction unmatched. The CDR3 loop spans 16 amino acids. CDR1 is SGHTA, CDR2 FQGNSA, per germline. The CDR3: CASSPGLAGVADTQYF. The CDR3 bases are TGTGCCAGCAGCCCCGGACTAGCGGGAGTTGCAGATACGCAGTATTTT.

This clone was observed a handful of times. The CDR3 region is CASSRVSGEDRGELFF. CDR3 sequence (DNA): TGCGCCAGCAGCCGAGTTTCCGGAGAGGATCGTGGGGAGCTGTTTTTT. The chain links TRBV4-1 to TRBJ2-2; D not resolved. The germline gives CDR1 MGHRA, CDR2 YSYEKL. The ends were cut back, 4 bases at V and 8 bases at J, with 20 bases in the middle. The length of the CDR3 is 16 residues.

This clone was counted only a few times. In DNA form, the CDR3 reads TGTGCCAGCAGCCAGGGGAGCGGGAGGTACGAGCAGTACTTC. It is translated as CASSQGSGRYEQYF. This chain joins TRBV7-2 and TRBJ2-5; 9 bases line up with TRBD2. With the DNA end fitting TRBJ2-7 better, the J assignment may be wrong. The CDR3 sequence is 14 residues long. CDR1 and CDR2 (germline): SGHTA, FQGNSA.

V usage is TRBV19 and J usage is TRBJ2-1, with 9 bases that match TRBD2. The ends lost 3 bases at V and 10 bases at J; junction bases unmatched: 10. The CDR3 is 15 residues long. From germline, CDR1 is LNHDA and CDR2 SQIVND (reference sequence). This CDR3 is CASSMNSGRIREQFF. CDR3 DNA sequence: TGTGCCAGTAGTATGAATAGCGGGAGAATCAGGGAGCAGTTCTTC.

The chain joins TRBV5-1 to TRBJ2-3; a weak D match, TRBD2 (5 bases). The V end lost 0 bases, the J end lost 3 bases, and 11 bases lay between the germline ends. This CDR3 is built from 15 residues. The germline gives CDR1 SGHRS, CDR2 YFSETQ. The CDR3 region has the DNA TGCGCCAGCAGCTTGGGGCCGGGGATGACAGATACGCAGTATTTT. Protein: CASSLGPGMTDTQYF.

This clone has at least ten counts. In DNA form, the CDR3 reads TGTGCCAGCAGTGAACTCGGGACTAGAAGCTACGAGCAGTACTTC. Protein sequence: CASSELGTRSYEQYF. The chain carries TRBV25-1 and TRBJ2-7, with 8 bases that match TRBD2. The germline V gene has CDR1 MGHDK and CDR2 SYGVNS. J was trimmed by 3 bases and V by 2 bases; bases with no gene match: 6. This CDR3 comprises 15 residues.

This clone appeared a few times. CDR3 DNA sequence: TGTGCCAGCAGCTTGGCGGCGGACGGGAGGGCCAGTAAAAACATTCAGTACTTC. This codes for CASSLAADGRASKNIQYF. The rearrangement joins TRBV5-4 to TRBJ2-4, with 8 bases identical to TRBD2. There are 18 residues in the CDR3. Per the germline V gene, CDR1 is SGHNT and CDR2 is YYREEE (reference sequence). The junction had 12 bases not matched to a gene; V was cut back by 0 bases and J by 4 bases.

This clone was seen a handful of times. This sequence joins TRBV5-6 and TRBJ2-2; TRBD1 is a possible D gene (5 bases). Germline CDR1 reads SGHDT; CDR2 reads YYEEEE. Trimming removed 4 bases at V and 2 bases at J, with 9 bases between. The CDR3 runs to 14 residues. In DNA, the CDR3 is TGTGCCAGCAGCCTCGGACACAACACCGGGGAGCTGTTTTTT. Translated, it gives CASSLGHNTGELFF. The variable domain in full, completed from reference TRBV5-6 and TRBJ2-2, reads DAGVTQSPTHLIKTRGQQVTLRCSPKSGHDTVSWYQQALGQGPQFIFQYYEEEERQRGNFPDRFSGHQFPNYSSELNVNALLLGDSALYLCASSLGHNTGELFFGEGSRLTVL.

This clone has only a few counts. The rearrangement links TRBV30 to TRBJ2-3, with TRBD2 matching over 10 bases. Germline V CDR1 and CDR2: GTSNPN, SVGIG (reference sequence). With V trimmed by 4 bases and J by 4 bases, 5 bases remained unmatched. The CDR3 is 14 amino acids. CDR3 in DNA: TGTGCCTGGAAACTAGCGGGAAGTTCAGATACGCAGTATTTT. As protein: CAWKLAGSSDTQYF.

In this sample, this clone turned up many times. Mismatch with germline at one junction end may stem from a read error. The rearrangement links TRBV7-7 to TRBJ2-2; D perhaps matches TRBD2 (6 bases). Germline CDR1 SSHAT, CDR2 FNYEAQ (reference sequence). The CDR3 sequence is 15 residues long. CDR3 nucleotides: TGTGCTAGCAGCTTTATTAGCGGGAACACCGGGGAGCTGTTTTTT. It is translated as CASSFISGNTGELFF.

This clone turned up a few times. This chain connects TRBV2 to TRBJ2-1; a weak D match, TRBD2 (6 bases). V gave up 6 bases and J gave up 10 bases, with 10 bases separating them. The length of the CDR3 is 11 residues. Germline V lookup: CDR1 SNHLY, CDR2 FYNNEI. As DNA, the CDR3 is TGTGCCAGCAGGGGGACTGCAGAGCAGTTCTTC. This codes for CASRGTAEQFF.

The genes are TRBV29-1 and TRBJ2-1; 11 nucleotides match TRBD2. Germline values: CDR1 SQVTM, CDR2 ANQGSEA. The trim removed 4 bases at V and 4 bases at J, leaving 6 bases unmatched. The CDR3 is 15 residues long. CDR3 DNA sequence: TGCAGCGTTGGGGGGGGACTAGCGGTTTACAATGAGCAGTTCTTC. Protein sequence: CSVGGGLAVYNEQFF.

This clone has a handful of counts. The rearrangement links TRBV28 to TRBJ2-7, with D unresolved. The CDR3 sequence is 11 residues long. The V gene's germline CDR1 is MDHEN and CDR2 SYDVKM. With 7 bases removed from V and 4 bases from J, the gap between germline ends came to 8 bases. CDR3: CASTLGYEQYF. Written as DNA, the CDR3 is TGTGCCAGCACCCTAGGTTACGAGCAGTACTTC.

This clone has only a few counts. The CDR3 is CASSIGRTEAFF. The CDR3 coding sequence is TGTGCCAGTAGTATAGGGAGAACTGAAGCTTTCTTT. The chain employs TRBV19 and TRBJ1-1; D is ambiguous. Germline lookup yields CDR1 LNHDA and CDR2 SQIVND (reference sequence). The CDR3 extends over 12 amino acids. V lost 1 base and J 5 bases, leaving 5 bases between the germline ends.

The gene calls are TRBV19 and TRBJ2-1; 9 nucleotides align to TRBD1. CDR3 length: 16 amino acids. Germline V gene sequence: CDR1 LNHDA, CDR2 SQIVND (reference sequence). V shed 5 bases, J shed 1 base, and the junction held 6 bases outside the gene matches. As DNA, the CDR3 is TGTGCCAGTAGTTCCCCCGGGACAGGGTCCTACAATGAGCAGTTCTTC. Its protein product is CASSSPGTGSYNEQFF.

This clone came up many times. The gene calls are TRBV2 and TRBJ2-3; no definite D call. CDR1 SNHLY and CDR2 FYNNEI come from the germline V gene. The CDR3 consists of 13 residues. The germline V and J ends were trimmed by 7 bases and 2 bases, with 10 bases remaining between them. The DNA of the CDR3 is TGTGCCAGCACGTTGAGAACCACAGATACGCAGTATTTT. Translation gives CASTLRTTDTQYF.

The J gene is TRBJ1-5, the V gene TRBV28; TRBD1 might be the D (6 bases). CDR3 size: 15 residues. V lost 5 bases, J lost 5 bases, and 16 bases lay in between. CDR1 and CDR2 from the germline V gene are MDHEN and SYDVKM. CDR3 region: CASSAGGPGHQPQHF. DNA for the CDR3: TGTGCCAGCAGTGCCGGGGGGCCGGGCCATCAGCCCCAGCATTTT.

This clone turned up a few times. The rearrangement links TRBV7-6 to TRBJ2-1; D might be TRBD2 (5 bases). Germline V gene lookup returns CDR1 SGHVS and CDR2 FNYEAQ. V lost 1 base, J lost 5 bases, and 9 bases lay in between. The CDR3 runs 14 residues. The CDR3 sequence is CASSLDLLDNEQFF. The CDR3 region has the DNA TGTGCCAGCAGCTTAGATCTACTAGACAATGAGCAGTTCTTC.

This clone was seen ten or more times. V gene TRBV7-9 combines with J gene TRBJ1-1; no firm D call. There are 13 residues in the CDR3. Trimming cost V 1 base and J 6 bases, with 9 bases left between them. Germline loops: CDR1 SEHNR, CDR2 FQNEAQ (reference sequence). Here the CDR3 reads CASSLVRIPEAFF. CDR3 in DNA: TGTGCCAGCAGCTTAGTGCGAATCCCTGAAGCTTTCTTT.

The chain is built from TRBV6-5 and TRBJ2-5; TRBD1 agrees at 8 bases. CDR3 length equals 14 residues. J gave up 4 bases and V 5 bases, and 6 bases lay outside the gene matches. CDR1 is MNHEY, CDR2 SVGAGI, per germline. The CDR3 sequence: CASSEGQGGETQYF. The CDR3 DNA follows: TGTGCCAGCAGTGAAGGACAGGGCGGAGAGACCCAGTACTTC.

The chain carries TRBV6-6 and TRBJ1-2; 9 bases match TRBD1. Unmatched junction bases numbered 10, after V lost 8 bases and J lost 3 bases. Germline CDR1 MNHNY, CDR2 SVGAGI (reference sequence). CDR3 length: 15 amino acids. Here the CDR3 DNA reads TGTGCCAGCCAAACGGGACAGGGTATATACTATGGCTACACCTTC. It codes for CASQTGQGIYYGYTF.